Sequencing of this TCR beta chain was carried out in a study of neoadjuvant anti-PD-1 for oral cavity cancer. Whole-study context: Non-progressing patients received a fourth nivolumab dose near day 43, then surgery on days 50-56.

Produced via immunoSEQ multiplex PCR; TCRdb's table is partial and in-frame only. Of around 20,000 clones listed, approximately 72% are singletons. Germline loops: CDR1 MNHNY, CDR2 SVGAGI (reference sequence). CDR3 size: 15 residues. Trimming took 6 bases from V and 4 from J; bases not matched to a gene: 7. This clonotype was sampled from a person aged 40 to 85 with oral cavity squamous cell carcinoma. The V and J genes are TRBV6-6 and TRBJ2-2, with TRBD2 matching 8 bases. The sequencing used PBMCs, collected before nivolumab (anti-PD-1) treatment. The chain's CDR3 is CASRGAGVGTGELFF. CDR3 nucleotide sequence: TGTGCCAGCAGGGGAGCGGGAGTGGGCACCGGGGAGCTGTTTTTT.